This T cell receptor beta chain was documented in a study of OX40 agonist ivuxolimab in advanced cancers. Study as a whole: A mean age of around 66 years, range 23 to 79, was recorded, and under 85% were male.

Some clones are missing from TCRdb's copy, which holds only in-frame ones; the method was immunoSEQ multiplex PCR. The profile shows approximately 78,000 clones, less than 90% of them singletons. Trimming removed 0 bases from V and 7 bases from J; junction bases left unmatched: 12. Germline V gene sequence: CDR1 SGHRS, CDR2 YFSETQ. The CDR3 totals 16 residues. V and J are TRBV5-1 and TRBJ1-1; 7 bases fit TRBD1. The sequenced sample was CD4+ or CD8+ T cells sorted from blood, obtained in a trial of the OX40 agonist ivuxolimab. The TCR sequence derives from an adult with an advanced solid tumor such as melanoma, head and neck, liver or kidney cancer. The CDR3 DNA follows: TGCGCCAGCAGCTTGGAAGGGGGGGCGAACAGGGGTGAAGCTTTCTTT. Amino acids: CASSLEGGANRGEAFF. The complete variable domain, with remaining parts taken from reference TRBV5-1 and TRBJ1-1, reads KAGVTQTPRYLIKTRGQQVTLSCSPISGHRSVSWYQQTPGQGLQFLFEYFSETQRNKGNFPGRFSGRQFSNSRSEMNVSTLELGDSALYLCASSLEGGANRGEAFFGQGTRLTVV.